Given below is one T cell receptor (beta chain) in context. Its antigen remains unidentified. Germline CDR1 reads GTSNPN; CDR2 reads SVGIG (reference sequence). CDR3 length: 17 residues. V lost 2 bases and J 9 bases, leaving 26 bases between the germline ends. This record belongs to a study of brain metastases from non-small cell lung cancer. Sequencing was performed with immunoSEQ multiplex PCR; in TCRdb, only in-frame clones are kept and a portion is missing. The sample shows about 4,600 clones, roughly 84% of them seen only once. Points from the study as a whole: Compared with their matched primary tumors, around 60% of brain metastases showed expanded T-cell clones. T-cell infiltration was lower in brain metastases than primaries (P < 0.001). Paired brain metastases and primary tumors largely shared TCR repertoires.

The chain combines TRBV30 with TRBJ1-5, with D possibly being TRBD1 (5 bases). The sequence was obtained from a donor aged 40 or older with non-small cell lung cancer. Sequenced material: tissue from a brain metastasis. CDR3 sequence: CAWSNPGAGLGRGPQHF. Written as DNA, the CDR3 is TGTGCCTGGAGTAACCCTGGCGCTGGACTGGGTAGGGGGCCCCAGCATTTT.